This entry describes one T cell receptor (beta chain). The data originate from a study of PD-L1 blockade in urothelial cancer. The time point denotes: pretreatment peripheral blood. This CDR3 spans 14 amino acids. CDR1 and CDR2 from the germline V gene are LGHNT and FRNRAP. V lost 4 bases, J lost 4 bases, and 4 bases stayed unmatched. Only in-frame clones appear in the TCRdb table, and some are missing; sequencing was by immunoSEQ multiplex PCR. The repertoire holds some 120,000 clones, around 85% seen once, with about 2.9% in the top ten. V is TRBV12-5 and J is TRBJ1-2; 9 bases align to TRBD1. The sample here was PBMCs, taken around atezolizumab (anti-PD-L1) treatment. The clonotype originates from a man aged 45 to 65 with urothelial cancer. In DNA, the CDR3 is TGTGCTAGTGGTTCCGGGACAGGGCCCTATGGCTACACCTTC. As protein: CASGSGTGPYGYTF.